The source of this T cell receptor beta chain is a study of T cells in Graves' hyperthyroidism and ophthalmopathy. Looking at the study overall: Blood was drawn when the patient was first diagnosed and still untreated.

The hyperthyroidism patients had all been newly diagnosed, and their disease duration was under 2 months. Their ages ranged from 18 to 65 years. General study points: Researchers found most expanded thyroid clonotypes above 0.001 in blood as well. Ophthalmopathy, as predicted by the model, came a median 6.5 months after the prediction.

V was pared by 4 bases and J by 5 bases, with 8 bases between. This CDR3 is built from 11 residues. Germline CDR1 DFQATT, CDR2 SNEGSKA (reference sequence). This clonotype was seen a few times. Its antigen is as yet unknown. TCR beta CDR3 regions were amplified from RNA. Initially, a first-round RT-PCR of the TCR CDR3 employed the HTBI primer set. One entry per CDR3 protein, called by TCRdb with MiXCR from the multiplex PCR reads. The table shows 450,000 to 600,000 distinct CDR3 sequences, with roughly 15% occurring only once. Sequences were obtained from blood. The chain links TRBV20-1 to TRBJ1-1; no clear D gene. This clonotype originated in a woman aged 40 to 49 with Graves' hyperthyroidism. In DNA form, the CDR3 reads TGCAGTGCTATAAGGGAAACTGAAGCTTTCTTT. It yields the protein CSAIRETEAFF.